This T cell receptor beta chain was documented in a study of blood T cell repertoires in COVID-19. Across the whole study: Sources were T cells, B-cell-depleted T cells, or PBMCs; the material itself was cDNA or gDNA.

Libraries were prepared by immunoSEQ multiplex PCR; TCRdb keeps only in-frame clonotypes and omits some of them. The table has 210,000 or so clones, about 90% seen once; the top ten hold more than 10%. Participant age was about 18 to 89 years, and participants resided in fewer than 25 US areas. The germline V gene has CDR1 WNHNN and CDR2 SYGVQD (reference sequence). This CDR3 is 15 amino acids long. The V and J ends lost 3 bases and 5 bases, in that order; junction bases with no gene match: 6. The TCR sequence derives from a man younger than 40 who had recovered from COVID-19. Sequencing input: PBMCs or T cells enriched from blood (not recorded which). The chain couples TRBV10-1 to TRBJ2-1; 8 bases line up with TRBD2. CDR3 residues: CASSDPGGPNNEQFF. CDR3 in DNA: TGCGCCAGCAGTGACCCGGGAGGGCCGAACAATGAGCAGTTCTTC.